This entry describes one TCR beta chain. What it binds is not known. The sample is drawn from a study of cytotoxic CD8 clonotypes in ibrutinib-treated CLL. Study information: For this cohort, patients were around eleven relapsed/refractory and under 16 treatment-naive, while 17 were IGHV unmutated.

Findings and caveats of the study: Samples from sustained-remission and progressing patients were taken at different times. Clonality correlated strongly with circulating CD8+ T cells and exceeded age-matched healthy donors at baseline.

Investigators sought sequencing depths of between 1 in 200,000 and 1 in 1 million T cells. Libraries were prepared by immunoSEQ multiplex PCR; TCRdb keeps only in-frame clonotypes and omits some of them. The sample has 130,000 or so clones, around three quarters seen once. Germline CDR1 and CDR2: MDHEN and SYDVKM. V was pared by 3 bases and J by 5 bases, with 13 bases between. CDR3 length: 14 amino acids. The chain couples TRBV28 to TRBJ1-1; D gene uncertain. The sample here was PBMCs, taken after 12 months of ibrutinib treatment. This receptor was taken from a human donor with chronic lymphocytic leukemia. The CDR3 spells CASSLGGSITEAFF. The DNA for the CDR3 is TGTGCCAGCAGTTTGGGCGGGTCTATTACTGAAGCTTTCTTT. Together with reference TRBV28 and TRBJ1-1, the CDR3 gives the full variable domain: DVKVTQSSRYLVKRTGEKVFLECVQDMDHENMFWYRQDPGLGLRLIYFSYDVKMKEKGDIPEGYSVSREKKERFSLILESASTNQTSMYLCASSLGGSITEAFFGQGTRLTVV.